Below, 30 T cell receptor beta chains from the same sample are listed, as sequenced in a study of OX40 agonist ivuxolimab in advanced cancers. This table comes from immunoSEQ multiplex PCR, and its TCRdb copy is limited to in-frame clones, with some not included. The sample has about 73,000 clones, roughly 86% seen once. The source material was CD4+ or CD8+ T cells sorted from blood, sampled in a trial of the OX40 agonist ivuxolimab. The receptors were sampled from an adult with an advanced solid tumor such as melanoma, head and neck, liver or kidney cancer.

V and J are TRBV9 and TRBJ1-1; D uncertain. Deletions cut 0 bases from V and 6 bases from J, with 15 bases between. CDR1 is SGDLS, CDR2 YYNGEE, per germline. The CDR3 covers 15 residues. The CDR3 DNA reads as TGTGCCAGCAGCGTAGCCCCTACAACTGACGCTGAAGCTTTCTTT. Protein: CASSVAPTTDAEAFF.

The rearrangement links TRBV6-6 to TRBJ2-5, with a weak D call TRBD1 (6 bases). The end of the DNA is better explained by TRBJ2-7, so the J call may be wrong. From germline, CDR1 is MNHNY and CDR2 SVGAGI (reference sequence). The CDR3 contains 14 residues. The CDR3 sequence is CASSTGSPPYEQYF. DNA for the CDR3: TGTGCCAGCAGTACAGGGAGCCCCCCCTACGAGCAGTACTTC.

The rearrangement links TRBV9 to TRBJ2-1, with D perhaps assigned TRBD1 or TRBD2 (6 bases each). V was cut by 0 bases and J by 7 bases, with 11 bases left in between. This CDR3 region has 14 residues. Germline values: CDR1 SGDLS, CDR2 YYNGEE. The CDR3 region has the DNA TGTGCCAGCAGCGTAGTAGTAGGGGGGAATGAGCAGTTCTTC. The encoded protein is CASSVVVGGNEQFF.

The chain has TRBV30 and TRBJ1-4; D is unresolved. The CDR3 has 16 residues. The germline V gene encodes CDR1 GTSNPN and CDR2 SVGIG (reference sequence). The V end was cut by 0 bases, the J end by 6 bases, with 17 bases between. The CDR3 protein is CAWSVIRSIGDEKLFF. The CDR3 region has the DNA TGTGCCTGGAGTGTAATAAGGTCAATCGGGGATGAAAAACTGTTTTTT.

The J gene is TRBJ2-1, the V gene TRBV27; TRBD2 aligns across 7 bases. The V gene's germline CDR1 is MNHEY and CDR2 SMNVEV (reference sequence). This CDR3 region has 15 residues. Trimming removed 3 bases from V and 4 bases from J; junction bases left unmatched: 6. The CDR3 DNA reads TGTGCCAGCAGTTTTGGAGCGGGGAGTTACAATGAGCAGTTCTTC. Protein product: CASSFGAGSYNEQFF.

CDR3 nucleotide sequence: TGTGCCTGCCCATTGTCCGGCATACTAAAGGCTAACTATGGCTACACCTTC. It yields the protein CACPLSGILKANYGYTF. The gene calls are TRBV30 and TRBJ1-2; D gene unclear. Trimming removed 6 bases from V and 0 bases from J, with 23 bases in between. Germline CDR1 GTSNPN, CDR2 SVGIG (reference sequence). This CDR3 is built from 17 residues.

V and J are TRBV15 and TRBJ2-3, with D perhaps matching TRBD1 (6 bases). V lost 0 bases and J 5 bases, leaving 12 bases between the germline ends. The CDR3 loop spans 15 amino acids. Germline CDR1 LNHNV, CDR2 YYDKDF (reference sequence). The chain's CDR3 is CATSREGGRRDTQYF. In DNA, the CDR3 is TGTGCCACCAGCAGAGAAGGGGGAAGGAGAGATACGCAGTATTTT.

In its sample, this clone was seen once. This chain connects TRBV9 to TRBJ2-3; no firm D call. V lost 0 bases and J lost 1, with 9 bases in between. The CDR3 is made up of 15 amino acids. The germline CDR1 and CDR2 sequences are SGDLS and YYNGEE. CDR3 in DNA: TGTGCCAGCAGCGTAGAGGGCGTTCGCACAGATACGCAGTATTTT. This codes for CASSVEGVRTDTQYF. The whole variable domain, filled in from reference TRBV9 and TRBJ2-3, reads DSGVTQTPKHLITATGQRVTLRCSPRSGDLSVYWYQQSLDQGLQFLIQYYNGEERAKGNILERFSAQQFPDLHSELNLSSLELGDSALYFCASSVEGVRTDTQYFGPGTRLTVL.

V gene TRBV18 combines with J gene TRBJ1-4; D is ambiguous. In germline, CDR1 is KGHSH, CDR2 LQKENI. The V and J ends lost 1 base and 2 bases respectively, with 8 bases between them. The CDR3 is made up of 15 amino acids. CDR3 nucleotides: TGTGCCAGCTCACCACGGGAGGGCACTAATGAAAAACTGTTTTTT. Translating gives CASSPREGTNEKLFF.

The chain recombines TRBV11-1 with TRBJ2-6; D gene unclear. With 5 bases removed from V and 2 bases from J, the gap between germline ends came to 10 bases. CDR3 length: 15 amino acids. Germline CDR1 SGHAT, CDR2 FQDESV (reference sequence). CDR3 DNA sequence: TGTGCCAGCAGCCCCGTGTATCCTGGGGCCAACGTCCTGACTTTC. As protein: CASSPVYPGANVLTF.

This clone was detected once. The chain uses TRBV28 and TRBJ1-1, with D hard to call. The V gene's germline CDR1 is MDHEN and CDR2 SYDVKM. V dropped 1 base and J dropped 10 bases, with 13 bases sitting between them. The CDR3 length is 13 residues. CDR3 coding DNA: TGTGCCAGCAGTTTATCGTCAGGATTCGGAGCTTTCTTT. Protein: CASSLSSGFGAFF.

This chain connects TRBV28 to TRBJ2-5; TRBD2 matches 8 bases. The end of the DNA aligns better with TRBJ2-7, so the J call may be wrong. The CDR3 is 15 residues long. The germline V gene has CDR1 MDHEN and CDR2 SYDVKM. The CDR3, as DNA: TGTGCCAGCAGTCCCGGGACTAGTCAGGCCTACGAGCAGTACTTC. Its translation: CASSPGTSQAYEQYF.

V is TRBV23-1 and J is TRBJ2-7; D not resolved. TRBV23-1 is placed among ORFs of uncertain function. CDR3 length equals 19 residues. The germline V and J ends were trimmed by 0 bases and 4 bases, with 25 bases remaining between them. The CDR3 protein is CASSQSWSITNRKVYEQYF. CDR3 bases: TGCGCCAGCAGTCAATCCTGGAGTATCACCAATCGAAAGGTATACGAGCAGTACTTC.

The chain carries TRBV6-1 and TRBJ2-2; TRBD1 or TRBD2 may be the D gene (5 bases each). CDR1 and CDR2 from the germline V gene are MNHNS and SASEGT. V lost 1 base to trimming and J lost 4 bases, with 13 bases between them. CDR3 length equals 16 residues. The CDR3 reads CASSEVAGSSTGELFF. CDR3 bases: TGTGCCAGCAGTGAAGTGGCAGGGAGTAGCACCGGGGAGCTGTTTTTT.

CDR3 amino acids: CASRIGDTQYF. The CDR3 bases are TGTGCCAGCAGAATAGGAGATACGCAGTATTTT. The V gene is TRBV19, the J gene TRBJ2-3; D remains ambiguous. The ends were cut back, 9 bases at V and 5 bases at J, with 9 bases in the middle. The CDR3 loop spans 11 amino acids. Germline CDR1 reads LNHDA; CDR2 reads SQIVND (reference sequence).

The chain is built from TRBV2 and TRBJ2-6; 10 bases are a match to TRBD1. The germline gives CDR1 SNHLY, CDR2 FYNNEI. The CDR3 has 17 residues. V was pared by 6 bases and J by 0 bases, with 5 bases of the junction left unmatched. The CDR3 is CASSPRTGGSGANVLTF. The CDR3, as DNA: TGTGCCAGCAGCCCCCGGACAGGGGGCTCTGGGGCCAACGTCCTGACTTTC.

V is TRBV7-8 and J is TRBJ2-7, with 12 positions matching TRBD2. Trimming cost V 4 bases and J 1 base; bases outside gene matches: 2. This CDR3 contains 15 residues. The germline gives CDR1 SGHVS, CDR2 FQNEAQ. CDR3 bases: TGTGCCAGCAGCTGGACTAGCGGGAAATCCTACGAGCAGTACTTC. This encodes CASSWTSGKSYEQYF.

This rearrangement joins TRBV19 to TRBJ2-1; D is uncertain. Per the germline V gene, CDR1 is LNHDA and CDR2 is SQIVND (reference sequence). The V end lost 4 bases, the J end lost 10 bases, and 11 bases lay between the germline ends. The CDR3 runs to 12 residues. In DNA, the CDR3 is TGTGCCAGTAGTACTCGACTTGGGGAGCAGTTCTTC. Its translation is CASSTRLGEQFF.

In the case of this clone: Other nucleotide sequences from this sample produce the same CDR3. The chain carries TRBV5-1 and TRBJ1-1, with D hard to call. The CDR3 extends over 13 amino acids. V was shortened by 0 bases and J by 5 bases, with 8 bases between the two germline ends. Germline-derived CDR1 and CDR2 are SGHRS and YFSETQ. The CDR3: CASSLVTETEAFF. DNA of the CDR3: TGCGCCAGCAGCTTGGTAACCGAAACTGAAGCTTTCTTT.

The CDR3 loop reads CASSWAGAEQPQHF. DNA for the CDR3: TGTGCCAGCAGTTGGGCGGGGGCGGAACAGCCCCAGCATTTT. This chain uses TRBV28 with TRBJ1-5; perhaps TRBD1 as D (6 bases). The germline V and J ends were trimmed by 4 bases and 7 bases, with 14 bases remaining between them. Looked up from germline, CDR1 is MDHEN and CDR2 is SYDVKM. The CDR3 runs 14 residues.

The V and J genes are TRBV9 and TRBJ2-3, with a weak D call TRBD1 (6 bases). CDR3 length: 16 amino acids. V gave up 0 bases and J gave up 2 bases, with 13 bases separating them. CDR1 is SGDLS and CDR2 is YYNGEE in the germline V gene. The CDR3: CASSVDQGLPTDTQYF. The CDR3 region has the DNA TGTGCCAGCAGCGTAGACCAGGGGCTCCCCACAGATACGCAGTATTTT.

The chain joins TRBV19 to TRBJ1-2, with 8 bases that match TRBD1. V was pared by 11 bases and J by 4 bases, with 9 bases of the junction left unmatched. Looked up from germline, CDR1 is LNHDA and CDR2 is SQIVND (reference sequence). This CDR3 is built from 13 residues. The CDR3 DNA sequence: TGTGCCGTATCAGGGGGCGCGGTCTATGGCTACACCTTC. Its protein is CAVSGGAVYGYTF. The full variable domain, completed using reference TRBV19 and TRBJ1-2, is DGGITQSPKYLFRKEGQNVTLSCEQNLNHDAMYWYRQDPGQGLRLIYYSQIVNDFQKGDIAEGYSVSREKKESFPLTVTSAQKNPTAFYLCAVSGGAVYGYTFGSGTRLTVV.

The chain carries TRBV5-1 and TRBJ2-7, with D possibly being TRBD1 or TRBD2 (5 bases each). V was cut by 2 bases and J by 7 bases, with 16 bases left in between. Germline CDR1 is SGHRS and CDR2 is YFSETQ. CDR3 length: 14 residues. This CDR3 reads CASSFSQGTREQYF. The CDR3 DNA reads as TGCGCCAGCAGCTTCTCCCAGGGCACTAGAGAGCAGTACTTC.

This rearrangement joins TRBV6-1 to TRBJ2-7, with 8 bases that match TRBD1. The V gene end was trimmed by 8 bases and the J gene end by 1 base; junction bases not matched to a gene: 7. The CDR3 covers 14 residues. Germline V gene data show CDR1 as MNHNS and CDR2 as SASEGT. For the CDR3, the DNA is TGTGCCAGCCGCGGGACAGGTCCATCCTACGAGCAGTACTTC. Protein sequence: CASRGTGPSYEQYF.

This rearrangement joins TRBV5-1 to TRBJ1-5, with 8 nucleotides matching TRBD1. From germline, CDR1 is SGHRS and CDR2 YFSETQ. This CDR3 spans 15 amino acids. The junction had 9 bases not matched to a gene; V was cut back by 5 bases and J by 5 bases. DNA of the CDR3: TGCGCCAGCAGATTAGGGCAGGGGGCCCATCAGCCCCAGCATTTT. Amino acid sequence: CASRLGQGAHQPQHF.

The rearrangement uses TRBV5-1 and TRBJ2-7; D perhaps matches TRBD1 (5 bases). The CDR3 contains 14 residues. Deletions cut 0 bases from V and 1 base from J, with 8 bases between. Germline V CDR1 and CDR2: SGHRS, YFSETQ. The DNA of the CDR3 is TGCGCCAGCAGCTTGGGGGGCAGTTCCTACGAGCAGTACTTC. Protein product: CASSLGGSSYEQYF.

The gene calls are TRBV30 and TRBJ2-2; TRBD1 or TRBD2 may be the D gene (5 bases each). CDR1 is GTSNPN, CDR2 SVGIG, per germline (reference sequence). The V gene lost 0 bases and the J gene lost 6 bases, with 20 bases spanning the gap. The CDR3 has 17 residues. The CDR3 region has the DNA TGTGCCTGGAGTGTACTGGGGGTGAGGAAGCTGGCCGGGGAGCTGTTTTTT. Its protein product is CAWSVLGVRKLAGELFF.

The V gene is TRBV2, the J gene TRBJ1-2, with D possibly TRBD1 on 5 matching bases. The CDR3 totals 12 residues. CDR1 and CDR2 from the germline V gene are SNHLY and FYNNEI. V was cut by 6 bases and J by 4 bases, with 9 bases left in between. The CDR3 loop is CASRGGGYGYTF. For the CDR3, the DNA is TGTGCCAGCAGGGGTGGGGGCTATGGCTACACCTTC. The full variable domain, rest sourced from reference TRBV2 and TRBJ1-2, is EPEVTQTPSHQVTQMGQEVILRCVPISNHLYFYWYRQILGQKVEFLVSFYNNEISEKSEIFDDQFSVERPDGSNFTLKIRSTKLEDSAMYFCASRGGGYGYTFGSGTRLTVV.

The genes are TRBV29-1 and TRBJ1-3; 9 bases fit TRBD1. The CDR3 covers 18 residues. Germline lookup yields CDR1 SQVTM and CDR2 ANQGSEA. Losses at the gene ends were 6 bases for V and 0 bases for J; bases not matched to a gene: 15. This CDR3 is CSVGGGQGSSSSGNTIYF. In DNA form, the CDR3 reads TGCAGCGTGGGGGGGGGACAGGGCTCTTCTTCCTCTGGAAACACCATATATTTT.

The chain is built from TRBV5-4 and TRBJ2-6; D unresolved. There are 15 residues in the CDR3. The V end was cut by 4 bases, the J end by 2 bases, with 10 bases between. Germline V CDR1 and CDR2: SGHNT, YYREEE (reference sequence). The CDR3, as DNA: TGTGCCAGCAGCCCGCCCTCGGCTGGGGCCAACGTCCTGACTTTC. Translating gives CASSPPSAGANVLTF.